What follows is one T cell receptor (beta chain) and its context. V shed 2 bases and J 0 bases; nucleotides not matched to a gene: 4. Germline CDR1 is MNHNY and CDR2 is SVGAGI (reference sequence). The CDR3 has 15 residues. Clones were sequenced by immunoSEQ multiplex PCR, and TCRdb holds only the in-frame ones, with some missing. This sample has roughly 380,000 clones, with roughly 90% found just once. This sample was taken from a study of blood T cell repertoires in COVID-19. The sample consisted of PBMCs or T cells enriched from blood (not recorded which). J is TRBJ2-7 and V is TRBV6-6; 7 bases align to TRBD1. The sequence derives from a woman younger than 45 who had been exposed to COVID-19. This CDR3 reads CASSYTDRSSYEQYF. DNA for the CDR3: TGTGCCAGCAGTTACACGGACAGGAGCTCCTACGAGCAGTACTTC.